This T cell receptor beta chain emerged from a study of blood T cell repertoires in COVID-19 (dated by TCRdb to about 2020). Background for the entire study: Samples from collaborators originated in the United States, Italy and Spain and spanned both the acute and convalescent phases of COVID-19. The prospective study material was composed of cDNA or gDNA derived from T cells, B-cell-depleted T cells, or PBMCs. Deeply sampled blood TCRbeta repertoires from subjects exposed to, actively infected with, or recovered from COVID-19 were included in the dataset. A freely available public database, intended as a resource for researchers studying the immune response to SARS-CoV-2, is where the repertoires were released. The samples were drawn from the first 160 participants of the ongoing ImmuneRACE study and from 1,254 subjects provided by 6 global collaborators. Nearly every sample came with metadata listing a de-identified subject ID, COVID-19 status, age in years and sex. HLA class I and class II types, where available, came from metadata supplied by the sample provider rather than from assay-based typing.

Whole blood was collected in K2EDTA tubes by collaborating institutions according to the institutions' own protocols. For TCRbeta analysis, collaborators shipped samples as frozen whole blood, isolated PBMCs, or DNA extracted from either of those sample types. About this clone: No cognate antigen has been identified for it. No base quality information exists; no much larger clone differs at one position.

The immunoSEQ Assay, a bias-controlled multiplex PCR, was used to amplify TCRbeta CDR3 regions from genomic DNA. Turning to the authors' computational methods: Within the assay, amplification of reference gene primers was used to estimate how many nucleated cells each sample contained. Sequence reads were collapsed and filtered to measure the absolute abundance of every unique TCRbeta CDR3 rearrangement. Productive Simpson clonality was computed per sample as the square root of Simpson's diversity index over productive rearrangements. The clones in this table, taken by TCRdb from immuneACCESS, are in-frame only. Not every clone is retained; where verified, under half of the shortfall comes from an unresolved V gene, and the cause of the rest is unknown. The DNA gave D and trimming, while V, J and clone size come from that table. The sample has 180,000 or so clones on record, about 87% of them singletons. Together, the top ten hold 2.5% of the sample.

Spanning cysteine to phenylalanine, the CDR3 consists of 12 amino acids. Only CDR3 DNA remains: 36 bases, in frame from the first base. V is shortened by 8 bases, J by 8 bases, and the region joining them spans 15 bases. CDR1 MRHNA and CDR2 SNTAGT are derived from the germline V gene. Broad study findings and their caveats: Clinical and demographic metadata were provided uncurated, with the amount varying by source and participant.

Input material: peripheral blood. The V gene is TRBV6-4 and the J gene is TRBJ1-2; tentative D gene TRBD1, with 5 bases matching. The receptor was isolated from a man aged 35 to 55 with active or convalescent COVID-19. The DNA reads as follows: TGTGCCAGCCGCAGGTCGGGGGAAGGCTACACCTTC. Translated, it gives CASRRSGEGYTF.